This passage covers 32 T cell receptor beta chains from one sample sequenced in a study of cytomegalovirus exposure and HLA in healthy donors. The PCR used 60 Vbeta and 13 Jbeta primers. Using immunoSEQ multiplex PCR, the repertoire was profiled, and TCRdb retains in-frame clones only, with some absent. This table holds about 120,000 clones, about 83% found once. What was sequenced was PBMCs. The receptor set was obtained from a female donor in good health and CMV-seronegative.

The J gene is TRBJ2-7, the V gene TRBV18; unclear D gene. The CDR3 is 14 amino acids. The germline CDR1 and CDR2 sequences are KGHSH and LQKENI. The V and J ends lost 3 bases and 1 base respectively, with 10 bases between them. The chain's CDR3 is CASSPLSQSYEQYF. The CDR3 DNA is TGTGCCAGCTCACCTCTCAGTCAGTCCTACGAGCAGTACTTC. Supplemented by reference TRBV18 and TRBJ2-7, the full variable domain reads NAGVMQNPRHLVRRRGQEARLRCSPMKGHSHVYWYRQLPEEGLKFMVYLQKENIIDESGMPKERFSAEFPKEGPSILRIQQVVRGDSAAYFCASSPLSQSYEQYFGPGTRLTVT.

V is TRBV5-1 and J is TRBJ1-1, with D maybe TRBD1 (5 bases). Germline V gives CDR1 SGHRS, CDR2 YFSETQ. Trimming cost V 3 bases and J 0 bases, with 9 bases left between them. The CDR3 contains 14 residues. CDR3 sequence: CASSSGLMNTEAFF. CDR3 bases: TGCGCCAGCAGCTCGGGACTGATGAACACTGAAGCTTTCTTT.

As concerns this clone: The junction departs from the called germline gene at one end, perhaps through a read error. J is TRBJ2-3 and V is TRBV7-7; TRBD2 agrees at 8 bases. The CDR3 is made up of 15 amino acids. Germline V CDR1 and CDR2: SSHAT, FNYEAQ (reference sequence). CDR3 amino acids: CASSSGLAGTDTQYF. CDR3 DNA sequence: TGTGCTAGCAGCTCAGGACTAGCTGGCACAGATACGCAGTATTTT.

This clone has more than one count but fewer than ten. This sequence joins TRBV27 and TRBJ1-1; no clear D. Germline CDR1 reads MNHEY; CDR2 reads SMNVEV (reference sequence). The CDR3 spans 13 residues. V was shortened by 2 bases and J by 0 bases, with 4 bases between the two germline ends. The CDR3 spells CASSLTVNTEAFF. The CDR3 DNA follows: TGTGCCAGCAGTTTAACTGTGAACACTGAAGCTTTCTTT.

The chain links TRBV11-2 to TRBJ2-1; D unresolved. The CDR3 totals 17 residues. Germline V CDR1 and CDR2: SGHAT, FQNNGV. V gave up 5 bases and J gave up 8 bases, with 25 bases separating them. CDR3 DNA: TGTGCCAGCAGCGCCTCCCCCATGGCCCGCGGTTCGGATGAGCAGTTCTTC. Its translation is CASSASPMARGSDEQFF.

The chain recombines TRBV7-9 with TRBJ2-1; 9 bases fit TRBD1. With V trimmed by 4 bases and J by 9 bases, 13 bases remained unmatched. CDR3 length: 16 amino acids. Germline CDR1 reads SEHNR; CDR2 reads FQNEAQ (reference sequence). CDR3 sequence: CASSSTGGTGNGEQFF. The CDR3 DNA reads TGTGCCAGCAGCTCTACCGGCGGGACAGGGAACGGTGAGCAGTTCTTC.

The chain combines TRBV2 with TRBJ1-2; 9 bases agree with TRBD1. With 5 bases clipped from V and 10 bases from J, the junction kept 5 bases outside the gene matches. Germline CDR1 is SNHLY and CDR2 is FYNNEI. The CDR3 consists of 12 residues. CDR3 in amino acids: CASSLGQGSYTF. CDR3 DNA: TGTGCCAGCAGTCTGGGACAGGGCTCCTACACCTTC.

In its sample, this clone was seen a few times. J is TRBJ1-1 and V is TRBV30; D not certain. V was trimmed by 8 bases and J by 1 base, leaving 11 bases between them. The germline CDR1 and CDR2 sequences are GTSNPN and SVGIG (reference sequence). The CDR3 covers 12 residues. The CDR3 nucleotides are TGTGCCACCAAACGGGGGAACACTGAAGCTTTCTTT. It yields the protein CATKRGNTEAFF.

J is TRBJ1-6 and V is TRBV18, with D perhaps matching TRBD1 (6 bases). Germline values: CDR1 KGHSH, CDR2 LQKENI. The germline V and J ends were trimmed by 3 bases and 8 bases, with 14 bases remaining between them. CDR3 length equals 15 residues. As DNA, the CDR3 is TGTGCCAGCTCACCGATCAGGGGCGGTGATTCACCCCTCCACTTT. Residues: CASSPIRGGDSPLHF.

This clone was observed a handful of times. The chain has TRBV2 and TRBJ2-1; 14 bases map to TRBD2. The CDR3 has 21 residues. CDR1 and CDR2 (germline): SNHLY, FYNNEI. Trimming cost V 6 bases and J 8 bases; bases outside gene matches: 24. For the CDR3, the DNA is TGTGCCAGCAGCGACCTCCGGTTTCAAAGACCGACTAGCGGGGGGGCCTATGAGCAGTTCTTC. Amino acid sequence: CASSDLRFQRPTSGGAYEQFF.

The chain carries TRBV13 and TRBJ1-4; D remains unclear. CDR3 size: 14 residues. V shed 3 bases and J shed 4 bases, with 9 bases lying between them. From germline, CDR1 is PRHDT and CDR2 FYEKMQ (reference sequence). The CDR3 nucleotides are TGTGCCAGCAGCTTGAGGCAGTATAATGAAAAACTGTTTTTT. Protein product: CASSLRQYNEKLFF.

The chain joins TRBV7-8 to TRBJ1-2, with 12 bases fitting TRBD1. Trimming cost V 3 bases and J 8 bases; bases outside gene matches: 4. CDR3 size: 14 residues. Germline CDR1 SGHVS, CDR2 FQNEAQ. CDR3 in amino acids: CASSLRDRGQGYTF. The CDR3 nucleotides read TGTGCCAGCAGCTTGAGGGACAGGGGGCAAGGCTACACCTTC.

The genes are TRBV6-1 and TRBJ2-5, with TRBD1 as a possible D gene (6 bases). The CDR3 contains 12 residues. Germline values: CDR1 MNHNS, CDR2 SASEGT. Trimming removed 10 bases at V and 3 bases at J, with 12 bases between. The CDR3 region has the DNA TGTGCCACAGAGGACAGCGAAGAGACCCAGTACTTC. As protein: CATEDSEETQYF.

The chain uses TRBV7-9 and TRBJ1-2; a weak D match, TRBD1 (6 bases). Germline V gene lookup returns CDR1 SEHNR and CDR2 FQNEAQ (reference sequence). This CDR3 is 17 amino acids long. V was pared by 2 bases and J by 3 bases, with 19 bases between. The CDR3 DNA is TGTGCCAGCAGCTTACAAAGGGACACCCTAAAGGACTATGGCTACACCTTC. It codes for CASSLQRDTLKDYGYTF.

This chain joins TRBV6-5 and TRBJ2-3, with a possible D match to TRBD2 (6 bases). V shed 10 bases and J shed 0 bases, with 17 bases lying between them. The germline gives CDR1 MNHEY, CDR2 SVGAGI. The CDR3 length is 15 residues. CDR3 sequence reads: CATVSGEGSTDTQYF. In nucleotides, the CDR3 is TGTGCCACCGTTAGCGGAGAAGGAAGCACAGATACGCAGTATTTT.

This chain uses TRBV6-1 with TRBJ1-2; 10 positions agree with TRBD1. The CDR3 is 14 residues long. Per germline, CDR1 MNHNS and CDR2 SASEGT. Trimming at V came to 5 bases and at J to 6 bases, leaving 6 bases not matched to a gene. The CDR3 DNA reads TGTGCCAGCAGTAAAGACAGGGGGCTTGATGGCTACACCTTC. Translation gives CASSKDRGLDGYTF.

This sequence joins TRBV18 and TRBJ2-5; 8 nucleotides align to TRBD2. The CDR3 has 14 amino acids. V shed 3 bases and J 1 base; nucleotides not matched to a gene: 1. CDR1 is KGHSH and CDR2 is LQKENI in the germline V gene. The CDR3 reads CASSPSGGQETQYF. In DNA form, the CDR3 reads TGTGCCAGCTCACCCAGCGGGGGCCAAGAGACCCAGTACTTC.

The genes are TRBV30 and TRBJ1-5; D gene uncertain. Germline V gene sequence: CDR1 GTSNPN, CDR2 SVGIG (reference sequence). V lost 3 bases to trimming and J lost 6 bases, with 12 bases between them. The CDR3 spans 13 residues. CDR3 nucleotide sequence: TGTGCCTGGAGCTCGGGGTTCGGTCAGCCCCAGCATTTT. It yields the protein CAWSSGFGQPQHF.

The chain is built from TRBV11-3 and TRBJ1-5, with D unclear. V was clipped by 2 bases and J by 0 bases, with 14 bases between them. Germline V lookup: CDR1 SGHNT, CDR2 YENEEA. The CDR3 contains 17 residues. The CDR3 region has the DNA TGTGCCAGCAGCTTATCGCAGGCCCGGGGTAGCAATCAGCCCCAGCATTTT. This translates into CASSLSQARGSNQPQHF.

This chain's CDR3 is CASSPDSNQPQHF. CDR3 bases: TGTGCCAGCAGTCCTGACAGTAATCAGCCCCAGCATTTT. The rearrangement joins TRBV2 to TRBJ1-5; TRBD1 might be the D (5 bases). The CDR3 has 13 amino acids. V was trimmed by 5 bases and J by 4 bases, leaving 9 bases between them. CDR1 and CDR2 from the germline V gene are SNHLY and FYNNEI.

V and J are TRBV14 and TRBJ2-1; D possibly corresponds to TRBD1 (6 bases). V was clipped by 4 bases and J by 0 bases, with 34 bases between them. The CDR3 runs 23 residues. Germline CDR1 is SGHDN and CDR2 is FVKESK. CDR3 sequence reads: CASSPTRGHLSYNVILSYNEQFF. The DNA of the CDR3 is TGTGCCAGCAGCCCGACCAGGGGACACCTCTCCTACAATGTTATCCTCTCCTACAATGAGCAGTTCTTC.

The chain links TRBV9 to TRBJ2-3, with 7 bases fitting TRBD2. The CDR3 runs 15 residues. V shed 4 bases, J shed 2 bases, and the junction held 7 bases outside the gene matches. Germline V lookup: CDR1 SGDLS, CDR2 YYNGEE. The CDR3 sequence is CASSPTAGNTDTQYF. The CDR3 nucleotides are TGTGCCAGCAGCCCTACAGCGGGGAACACAGATACGCAGTATTTT.

The chain's CDR3 is CASRIGTSRNSYEQYF. In nucleotides, the CDR3 is TGTGCCAGCAGGATCGGGACTTCCCGGAACTCCTACGAGCAGTACTTC. This sequence joins TRBV28 and TRBJ2-7, with D perhaps TRBD2 (6 bases). The ends were cut back, 6 bases at V and 0 bases at J, with 18 bases in the middle. Germline values: CDR1 MDHEN, CDR2 SYDVKM. The CDR3 loop spans 16 amino acids. The entire variable domain, with the rest obtained from reference TRBV28 and TRBJ2-7, is as follows: DVKVTQSSRYLVKRTGEKVFLECVQDMDHENMFWYRQDPGLGLRLIYFSYDVKMKEKGDIPEGYSVSREKKERFSLILESASTNQTSMYLCASRIGTSRNSYEQYFGPGTRLTVT.

This rearrangement joins TRBV6-5 to TRBJ1-1; tentatively, D is TRBD1 (5 bases). This CDR3 contains 11 residues. Trimming shortened V by 3 bases and J by 8 bases, and 7 bases separated the two germline ends. In germline, CDR1 is MNHEY, CDR2 SVGAGI. Written as DNA, the CDR3 is TGTGCCAGCAGTTATTACAGGGAAGCTTTCTTT. Amino acid sequence: CASSYYREAFF.

V usage is TRBV11-1 and J usage is TRBJ1-5; D is perhaps TRBD1 (5 bases). The germline V gene encodes CDR1 SGHAT and CDR2 FQDESV (reference sequence). The length of the CDR3 is 19 residues. Trimming took off 0 bases at V and 2 bases at J, with 20 bases between the two ends. CDR3 DNA: TGTGCCAGCAGCTTAGCGGTGGGGTTCACGCGGGACGGCAATCAGCCCCAGCATTTT. It encodes CASSLAVGFTRDGNQPQHF.

The chain uses TRBV11-3 and TRBJ2-2, with a possible D match to TRBD2 (5 bases). Trimming took off 5 bases at V and 6 bases at J, with 13 bases between the two ends. The CDR3 contains 14 residues. Germline-derived CDR1 and CDR2 are SGHNT and YENEEA. The CDR3 coding sequence is TGTGCCAGCAGCGGGCGGGTTGGCGCCGGGGAGCTGTTTTTT. Amino acid sequence: CASSGRVGAGELFF.

V usage is TRBV18 and J usage is TRBJ2-1; 7 bases are shared with TRBD2. The germline V gene encodes CDR1 KGHSH and CDR2 LQKENI. The CDR3 spans 14 residues. V dropped 1 base and J dropped 9; count of bases not matched to a gene: 6. CDR3 region: CASSPLSLASEQFF. The CDR3, as DNA: TGTGCCAGCTCACCACTATCACTAGCGAGTGAGCAGTTCTTC.

The genes are TRBV7-3 and TRBJ2-5; tentatively, D is TRBD2 (7 bases). Germline V lookup: CDR1 SGHTA, CDR2 FQGTGA. The CDR3 is made up of 14 amino acids. V lost 2 bases and J lost 4, with 11 bases in between. The CDR3 is CASSLGGGRETQYF. CDR3 in DNA: TGTGCCAGCAGCTTAGGGGGGGGGCGAGAGACCCAGTACTTC.

The chain is built from TRBV12-5 and TRBJ2-7; TRBD1 matches at 7 bases. J was trimmed by 0 bases and V by 0 bases; bases with no gene match: 5. Germline V gives CDR1 LGHNT, CDR2 FRNRAP. This CDR3 has 16 residues. The CDR3 nucleotides are TGTGCTAGTGGTTTGGTACTGGGACAGAGCTCCTACGAGCAGTACTTC. It encodes CASGLVLGQSSYEQYF.

The rearrangement links TRBV19 to TRBJ1-1, with TRBD1 matching 11 bases. This CDR3 has 14 amino acids. The germline V gene has CDR1 LNHDA and CDR2 SQIVND (reference sequence). Trimming cost V 3 bases and J 10 bases; bases outside gene matches: 7. The CDR3 spells CASSIGQGAYRAFF. CDR3 nucleotide sequence: TGTGCCAGTAGTATCGGACAGGGGGCGTATAGAGCTTTCTTT.

The chain recombines TRBV13 with TRBJ1-6; D is uncertain. Per the germline V gene, CDR1 is PRHDT and CDR2 is FYEKMQ (reference sequence). V shed 1 base and J shed 7 bases, with 11 bases lying between them. The CDR3 loop spans 15 amino acids. The CDR3 DNA sequence: TGTGCCAGCAGCTTAGACGGTCGGAGGAATTCACCCCTCCACTTT. It yields the protein CASSLDGRRNSPLHF.

V is TRBV4-2 and J is TRBJ2-3, with 13 nucleotides matching TRBD2. The germline CDR1 and CDR2 sequences are LGHNA and YNFKEQ. The CDR3 is 16 amino acids. V was pared by 4 bases and J by 3 bases, with 4 bases of the junction left unmatched. The DNA of the CDR3 is TGTGCCAGCAGCCCCCGACTAGCGGGGGGTACAGATACGCAGTATTTT. It translates to CASSPRLAGGTDTQYF.